The 18 T cell receptor beta chains reported below all come from one sample, sequenced in a study of CD8+ T cells in alopecia areata. Investigators isolated RNA and reverse transcribed it into cDNA to act as the sequencing template. Profiled with immunoSEQ multiplex PCR; TCRdb holds only in-frame clones, not every one. The table includes more than 95,000 clones, approximately 58% detected once. The sample was CD4+ T cells sorted from blood. The receptors were sampled from a human donor in good health.

The gene calls are TRBV5-4 and TRBJ2-2, with a possible D match to TRBD2 (6 bases). The V and J ends lost 2 bases and 6 bases respectively, with 11 bases between them. In germline, CDR1 is SGHNT, CDR2 YYREEE (reference sequence). The CDR3 length is 14 residues. CDR3 coding DNA: TGTGCCAGCAGCTTTGGGACTCTTGCCGGGGAGCTGTTTTTT. Protein sequence: CASSFGTLAGELFF.

The J gene is TRBJ1-1, the V gene TRBV21-1; the D call in the table, TRBD1, was not verified against the DNA. TRBV21-1 has pseudogene status. This CDR3 has 14 residues. The CDR3 is CASSKGGKGTEAFF. In DNA form, the CDR3 reads TGTGCCAGCAGCAAAGGGGGCAAGGGCACTGAAGCTTTCTTT.

This sequence joins TRBV15 and TRBJ2-7; tentative D call: TRBD1 (5 bases). V shed 0 bases and J shed 4 bases, with 13 bases lying between them. This CDR3 contains 15 residues. Germline CDR1 LNHNV, CDR2 YYDKDF (reference sequence). CDR3 nucleotide sequence: TGTGCCACCAGCAGAGATATATGGGGCTCGTACGAGCAGTACTTC. Translated, it gives CATSRDIWGSYEQYF.

V usage is TRBV5-1 and J usage is TRBJ2-6; 7 positions match TRBD2. The CDR3 length is 17 residues. The J segment lost 0 bases and the V segment lost 3 bases, leaving 6 bases of the junction unmatched. Germline CDR1 is SGHRS and CDR2 is YFSETQ. Here the CDR3 reads CASSSGGLISGANVLTF. The CDR3 coding sequence is TGCGCCAGCAGCTCGGGAGGCCTCATCTCTGGGGCCAACGTCCTGACTTTC.

The CDR3 sequence: CSVGRTGNTIYF. CDR3 nucleotide sequence: TGCAGCGTTGGCAGGACCGGAAACACCATATATTTT. The rearrangement joins TRBV29-1 to TRBJ1-3; D uncertain. V was pared by 4 bases and J by 4 bases, with 8 bases between. This CDR3 is built from 12 residues. Germline V gives CDR1 SQVTM, CDR2 ANQGSEA.

The rearrangement uses TRBV29-1 and TRBJ1-5, with no clear D. Germline V lookup: CDR1 SQVTM, CDR2 ANQGSEA. The CDR3 totals 12 residues. V was cut by 5 bases and J by 2 bases, with 7 bases left in between. CDR3 nucleotide sequence: TGCAGCGTTACGACGGGCAATCAGCCCCAGCATTTT. This sequence encodes CSVTTGNQPQHF.

The rearrangement links TRBV29-1 to TRBJ1-2; 9 bases line up with TRBD1. The CDR3 loop spans 14 amino acids. V trimming: 4 bases; J trimming: 6 bases; junction bases outside the gene matches: 9. Germline CDR1 and CDR2: SQVTM and ANQGSEA. DNA for the CDR3: TGCAGCGTTGTACTACCGGGACAGGGTCATGGCTACACCTTC. Its protein is CSVVLPGQGHGYTF.

V gene TRBV27 combines with J gene TRBJ2-1; 7 bases match TRBD1. CDR1 is MNHEY, CDR2 SMNVEV, per germline (reference sequence). V was pared by 4 bases and J by 6 bases, with 9 bases of the junction left unmatched. The CDR3 consists of 15 residues. CDR3 nucleotides: TGTGCCAGCAGTTCCCGAGGGCAGGGGGTCAATGAGCAGTTCTTC. It codes for CASSSRGQGVNEQFF.

The rearrangement links TRBV6-5 to TRBJ1-4; D remains unclear. V lost 6 bases and J 7 bases, leaving 12 bases between the germline ends. The CDR3 loop spans 13 amino acids. Germline loops: CDR1 MNHEY, CDR2 SVGAGI. CDR3: CASSVRAGEKLFF. The DNA of the CDR3 is TGTGCCAGCAGCGTAAGAGCTGGTGAAAAACTGTTTTTT.

The chain has TRBV5-1 and TRBJ1-2, with no clear D. Trimming removed 0 bases from V and 1 base from J, with 4 bases in between. This CDR3 is built from 13 residues. Germline lookup yields CDR1 SGHRS and CDR2 YFSETQ. CDR3 region: CASSLDSNYGYTF. Here the CDR3 DNA reads TGCGCCAGCAGCTTGGACAGTAACTATGGCTACACCTTC. Combining the CDR3 with reference TRBV5-1 and TRBJ1-2 gives the whole variable domain KAGVTQTPRYLIKTRGQQVTLSCSPISGHRSVSWYQQTPGQGLQFLFEYFSETQRNKGNFPGRFSGRQFSNSRSEMNVSTLELGDSALYLCASSLDSNYGYTFGSGTRLTVV.

V and J are TRBV30 and TRBJ2-3; D not resolved. The CDR3 totals 14 residues. Between the trimmed V and J ends, which lost 2 bases and 4 bases, there was a span of 13 bases. CDR1 and CDR2 from the germline V gene are GTSNPN and SVGIG (reference sequence). CDR3 in DNA: TGTGCCTGGAGTCCACCCTTTGGCGCAGATACGCAGTATTTT. It is translated as CAWSPPFGADTQYF. Drawing the rest from reference TRBV30 and TRBJ2-3, the complete variable domain is SQTIHQWPATLVQPVGSPLSLECTVEGTSNPNLYWYRQAAGRGLQLLFYSVGIGQISSEVPQNLSASRPQDRQFILSSKKLLLSDSGFYLCAWSPPFGADTQYFGPGTRLTVL.

This clone was detected only once. V and J are TRBV10-3 and TRBJ1-2; perhaps TRBD1 as D (5 bases). The CDR3 is 13 residues long. V was trimmed by 6 bases and J by 3 bases, leaving 11 bases between them. The germline CDR1 and CDR2 sequences are ENHRY and SYGVKD. CDR3 in amino acids: CAIRADTDYGYTF. Written as DNA, the CDR3 is TGTGCCATCAGGGCGGACACCGACTATGGCTACACCTTC.

This clone occurred a few times. CDR3 in amino acids: CASLPGAGKGTFF. CDR3 bases: TGTGCCAGCCTCCCGGGGGCAGGAAAGGGGACTTTCTTT. V usage is TRBV6-5 and J usage is TRBJ1-1, with D possibly matching TRBD1 (6 bases). The CDR3 sequence is 13 residues long. V lost 8 bases and J lost 12, with 22 bases in between. Germline V lookup: CDR1 MNHEY, CDR2 SVGAGI.

This clone was observed once. This chain connects TRBV19 to TRBJ2-6, with 8 bases matching TRBD1. From germline, CDR1 is LNHDA and CDR2 SQIVND (reference sequence). V shed 6 bases, J shed 0 bases, and the junction held 4 bases outside the gene matches. The CDR3 is 16 residues long. The CDR3 region is CASRDRADSGANVLTF. The CDR3 coding sequence is TGTGCCAGTAGGGACAGGGCGGACTCTGGGGCCAACGTCCTGACTTTC.

The sample holds a few counts of this clone. The chain carries TRBV29-1 and TRBJ1-1; D gene unclear. The CDR3 length is 13 residues. The V end lost 3 bases, the J end lost 10 bases, and 18 bases lay between the germline ends. Germline V gene data show CDR1 as SQVTM and CDR2 as ANQGSEA. CDR3 residues: CSVELQTPRGAFF. The CDR3 DNA is TGCAGCGTTGAGCTGCAGACTCCACGGGGAGCTTTCTTT.

The chain carries TRBV2 and TRBJ2-5; TRBD1 matches at 7 bases. Germline CDR1 and CDR2: SNHLY and FYNNEI. The trim removed 4 bases at V and 3 bases at J, leaving 8 bases unmatched. The CDR3 has 15 amino acids. Here the CDR3 DNA reads TGTGCCAGCAGTGTGAGGACAGGCGTTGAAGAGACCCAGTACTTC. Translation: CASSVRTGVEETQYF.

This chain connects TRBV29-1 to TRBJ2-7; D perhaps matches TRBD2 (6 bases). From germline, CDR1 is SQVTM and CDR2 ANQGSEA. This CDR3 region has 11 residues. Trimming removed 7 bases from V and 2 bases from J, with 9 bases in between. CDR3 coding DNA: TGCAGCGCCGGGGGTCCCTACGAGCAGTACTTC. This translates into CSAGGPYEQYF.

The chain carries TRBV5-1 and TRBJ2-3; 11 bases map to TRBD2. The CDR3 length is 15 residues. Per germline, CDR1 SGHRS and CDR2 YFSETQ. V gave up 5 bases and J gave up 2 bases; unmatched junction bases: 4. In nucleotides, the CDR3 is TGCGCCAGCAGACGACTAGCGGGGCACACAGATACGCAGTATTTT. This gives the protein CASRRLAGHTDTQYF.